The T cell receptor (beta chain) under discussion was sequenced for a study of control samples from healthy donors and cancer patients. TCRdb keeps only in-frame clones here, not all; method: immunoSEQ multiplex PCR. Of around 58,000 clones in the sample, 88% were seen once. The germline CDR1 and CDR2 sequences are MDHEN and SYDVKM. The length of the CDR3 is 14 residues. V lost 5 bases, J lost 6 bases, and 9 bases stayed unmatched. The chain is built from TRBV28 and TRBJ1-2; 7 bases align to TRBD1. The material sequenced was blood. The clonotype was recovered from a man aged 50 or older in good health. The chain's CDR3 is CASSGRTGWDGYTF. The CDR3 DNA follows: TGTGCCAGCAGTGGACGGACAGGTTGGGATGGCTACACCTTC.